The 21 T cell receptor beta chains given below trace back to one sample, sequenced in a study of identical twins. In TCRdb, the 5' RACE reads were re-called with MiXCR into one record per CDR3 protein. The repertoire holds some 660,000 distinct CDR3 sequences, with around 8.6% as singletons. The same sample was also studied in work on yellow fever vaccine responses in identical twins.

Sequencing input: PBMCs. The source is a woman aged 18-29 years in good health.

V is TRBV5-6 and J is TRBJ2-7; no clear D. This CDR3 is 13 amino acids long. Germline V gene data show CDR1 as SGHDT and CDR2 as YYEEEE. V dropped 3 bases and J dropped 3 bases, with 10 bases sitting between them. The CDR3 sequence: CASSSGVNYEQYF. The CDR3 DNA sequence: TGTGCCAGCAGCTCAGGAGTTAACTACGAGCAGTACTTC.

V is TRBV12-3 or TRBV12-4 and J is TRBJ2-2; D gene unclear. The V end was cut by 3 bases, the J end by 4 bases, with 12 bases between. This CDR3 is 15 amino acids long. CDR3 loop: CASSLSPSSTGELFF. CDR3 in DNA: TGTGCCAGCAGTTTGTCCCCCTCGTCCACCGGGGAGCTGTTTTTT.

This clonotype was observed a few times. The V call is TRBV9, the J call TRBJ2-2; 10 positions match TRBD2. CDR1 SGDLS and CDR2 YYNGEE come from the germline V gene. This CDR3 has 17 residues. The junction had 7 bases not matched to a gene; V was cut back by 3 bases and J by 2 bases. CDR3 loop: CASSGQRGGSNTGELFF. CDR3 bases: TGTGCCAGCAGCGGACAGCGGGGGGGATCCAACACCGGGGAGCTGTTTTTT.

This clonotype came up many times. The chain joins TRBV20-1 to TRBJ2-2; no firm D call. The CDR3 sequence is 13 residues long. The V and J ends lost 3 bases and 1 base respectively, with 6 bases between them. In germline, CDR1 is DFQATT, CDR2 SNEGSKA (reference sequence). As DNA, the CDR3 is TGCAGTGCTAGTTTTGAGAACACCGGGGAGCTGTTTTTT. Its protein is CSASFENTGELFF.

The V gene is TRBV27, the J gene TRBJ1-2; 8 bases are shared with TRBD1. The CDR3 consists of 14 residues. From germline, CDR1 is MNHEY and CDR2 SMNVEV (reference sequence). The V and J ends lost 5 bases and 4 bases, in that order; junction bases with no gene match: 6. The CDR3 coding sequence is TGTGCCAGCAGTGCGGGGGACAGGATCTATGGCTACACCTTC. Amino acids: CASSAGDRIYGYTF.

Ten or more counts support this clonotype. CDR3 region: CASSGQYMNTEAFF. CDR3 DNA sequence: TGTGCCAGTAGCGGACAGTATATGAACACTGAAGCTTTCTTT. This chain links TRBV19 with TRBJ1-1, with a tentative D call TRBD1 (6 bases). Germline loops: CDR1 LNHDA, CDR2 SQIVND (reference sequence). V was trimmed by 6 bases and J by 0 bases, leaving 11 bases between them. The CDR3 totals 14 residues.

This clonotype was detected a few times. The rearrangement links TRBV27 to TRBJ2-7; possible D gene TRBD2, 5 bases. Germline values: CDR1 MNHEY, CDR2 SMNVEV (reference sequence). The CDR3 runs 14 residues. V lost 4 bases and J 2 bases, leaving 12 bases between the germline ends. CDR3 protein: CASSSGGHAYEQYF. In nucleotides, the CDR3 is TGTGCCAGCAGTTCGGGCGGGCATGCCTACGAGCAGTACTTC.

This clonotype was seen more than once but under ten times. V is TRBV5-1 and J is TRBJ2-7, with D perhaps assigned TRBD1 or TRBD2 (5 bases each). Germline values: CDR1 SGHRS, CDR2 YFSETQ. The CDR3 covers 15 residues. Trimming shortened V by 3 bases and J by 3 bases, and 16 bases separated the two germline ends. The CDR3: CASSSGGQANYEQYF. The CDR3 nucleotides are TGCGCCAGCAGCTCTGGGGGTCAAGCTAACTACGAGCAGTACTTC.

The rearrangement joins TRBV19 to TRBJ2-3; 8 bases fit TRBD2. J gave up 11 bases and V 5 bases, and 9 bases lay outside the gene matches. The CDR3 contains 13 residues. Germline values: CDR1 LNHDA, CDR2 SQIVND (reference sequence). In nucleotides, the CDR3 is TGTGCCAGTAGTGTCCCCAGCGGGAGAAGGCAGTATTTT. Amino acids: CASSVPSGRRQYF.

Points on this clonotype: A single base separates this from a much larger clone, so it may be a read error. Written as DNA, the CDR3 is TGTGCCAGCAGTTACAGGGAAACCGGGGAGCTGTTTTTT. It yields the protein CASSYRETGELFF. The chain recombines TRBV6-2 or TRBV6-3 with TRBJ2-2; no definite D call. The germline gives CDR1 MNHEY, CDR2 SVGEGT. The ends were cut back, 2 bases at V and 5 bases at J, with 6 bases in the middle. There are 13 residues in the CDR3.

This clonotype was seen a few times. As DNA, the CDR3 is TGTGCCAGCAGCTTAGCACGTATCCCGCTAGCCAAAAACATTCAGTACTTC. Residues: CASSLARIPLAKNIQYF. The rearrangement uses TRBV7-2 and TRBJ2-4; D gene unclear. The CDR3 runs to 17 residues. Germline assignment: CDR1 SGHTA and CDR2 FQGNSA. The ends were cut back, 0 bases at V and 0 bases at J, with 12 bases in the middle. The whole variable domain, remainder taken from reference TRBV7-2 and TRBJ2-4, is GAGVSQSPSNKVTEKGKDVELRCDPISGHTALYWYRQSLGQGLEFLIYFQGNSAPDKSGLPSDRFSAERTGGSVSTLTIQRTQQEDSAVYLCASSLARIPLAKNIQYFGAGTRLSVL.

The chain couples TRBV28 to TRBJ2-7; TRBD1 matches at 8 bases. Trimming at V came to 4 bases and at J to 2 bases, leaving 10 bases not matched to a gene. The CDR3 has 16 residues. Germline V gives CDR1 MDHEN, CDR2 SYDVKM. The CDR3 sequence: CASSSTGTGRTYEQYF. In nucleotides, the CDR3 is TGTGCCAGCAGTTCCACCGGGACAGGTCGAACCTACGAGCAGTACTTC.

The chain uses TRBV3-1 and TRBJ2-7; D call uncertain. Trimming left V 0 bases short and J 9 bases short, with 6 bases between. Germline V CDR1 and CDR2: LGHDT, YNNKEL (reference sequence). This CDR3 is built from 11 residues. The DNA for the CDR3 is TGTGCCAGCAGCCAAGAGGGCGGGCAGTACTTC. The encoded protein is CASSQEGGQYF.

This chain connects TRBV20-1 to TRBJ2-7; no reliable D call. Germline assignment: CDR1 DFQATT and CDR2 SNEGSKA (reference sequence). Trimming took 3 bases from V and 6 from J, leaving 15 bases between them. This CDR3 has 13 amino acids. This chain's CDR3 is CSASGIIYGEQYF. The CDR3 DNA is TGCAGTGCTAGTGGGATTATATACGGCGAGCAGTACTTC.

This chain uses TRBV5-6 with TRBJ2-1; D not certain. Trimming cost V 3 bases and J 10 bases, with 5 bases left between them. The CDR3 has 10 residues. Germline CDR1 SGHDT, CDR2 YYEEEE. CDR3 sequence: CASSWLEQFF. CDR3 sequence (DNA): TGTGCCAGCAGCTGGTTGGAGCAGTTCTTC.

This clonotype has more than one count but fewer than ten. V gene TRBV6-1 combines with J gene TRBJ1-1; D is uncertain. The CDR3 runs to 14 residues. V was trimmed by 4 bases and J by 5 bases, leaving 14 bases between them. The germline gives CDR1 MNHNS, CDR2 SASEGT. The CDR3 DNA is TGTGCCAGCAGTGTAGGGTTGTCCTCAACTGAAGCTTTCTTT. It codes for CASSVGLSSTEAFF.

The V call is TRBV7-9, the J call TRBJ2-3, with 10 bases identical to TRBD1. Germline V gene lookup returns CDR1 SEHNR and CDR2 FQNEAQ (reference sequence). The trim removed 1 base at V and 5 bases at J, leaving 3 bases unmatched. The CDR3 sequence is 15 residues long. CDR3 nucleotide sequence: TGTGCCAGCAGCTTAGTGGACAGGGGGATAGATACGCAGTATTTT. Translated: CASSLVDRGIDTQYF.

This chain links TRBV6-2 or TRBV6-3 with TRBJ2-7, with TRBD2 matching 13 bases. Germline CDR1 reads MNHEY; CDR2 reads SVGEGT. V shed 6 bases and J 7 bases; nucleotides not matched to a gene: 9. CDR3 length: 15 amino acids. The CDR3 is CASRVLAGGPQEQYF. In nucleotides, the CDR3 is TGTGCCAGCAGAGTACTAGCGGGAGGGCCCCAGGAGCAGTACTTC.

This clonotype was seen at least ten times. The chain couples TRBV6-5 to TRBJ2-4; possible D gene TRBD1, 5 bases. Germline CDR1 is MNHEY and CDR2 is SVGAGI. This CDR3 comprises 15 residues. V lost 2 bases and J lost 2, with 10 bases in between. The CDR3 is CASSYRGSTKNIQYF. The DNA for the CDR3 is TGTGCCAGCAGTTACAGGGGTTCTACCAAAAACATTCAGTACTTC.

At least ten counts were recorded for this clonotype. The CDR3 reads CASSYRLAGASYEQFF. CDR3 DNA: TGTGCCAGCAGCTACAGACTAGCGGGGGCGAGCTATGAGCAGTTCTTC. The gene calls are TRBV11-2 and TRBJ2-1; 12 bases line up with TRBD2. Unmatched junction bases numbered 9, after V lost 4 bases and J lost 8 bases. Germline assignment: CDR1 SGHAT and CDR2 FQNNGV. CDR3 length: 16 amino acids. The variable domain in full, with the rest retrieved from reference TRBV11-2 and TRBJ2-1, is EAGVAQSPRYKIIEKRQSVAFWCNPISGHATLYWYQQILGQGPKLLIQFQNNGVVDDSQLPKDRFSAERLKGVDSTLKIQPAKLEDSAVYLCASSYRLAGASYEQFFGPGTRLTVL.

This chain links TRBV6-5 with TRBJ1-5; D ambiguous. V was shortened by 0 bases and J by 5 bases, with 8 bases between the two germline ends. Germline CDR1 MNHEY, CDR2 SVGAGI. The CDR3 extends over 14 amino acids. The CDR3 spells CASSYSSSYQPQHF. CDR3 sequence (DNA): TGTGCCAGCAGTTACTCGAGCAGCTATCAGCCCCAGCATTTT.